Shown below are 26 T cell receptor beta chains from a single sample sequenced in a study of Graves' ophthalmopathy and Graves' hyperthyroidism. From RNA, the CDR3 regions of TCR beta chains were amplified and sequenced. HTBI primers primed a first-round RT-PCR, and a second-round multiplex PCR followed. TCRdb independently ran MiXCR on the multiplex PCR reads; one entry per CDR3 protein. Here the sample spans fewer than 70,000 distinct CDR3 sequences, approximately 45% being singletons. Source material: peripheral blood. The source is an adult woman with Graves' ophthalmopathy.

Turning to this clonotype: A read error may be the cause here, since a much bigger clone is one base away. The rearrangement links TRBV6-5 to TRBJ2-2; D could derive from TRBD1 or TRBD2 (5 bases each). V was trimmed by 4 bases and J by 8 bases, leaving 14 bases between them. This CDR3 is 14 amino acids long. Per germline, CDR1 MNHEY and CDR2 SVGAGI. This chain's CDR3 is CASSWDRAAGELFF. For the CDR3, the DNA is TGTGCCAGCAGTTGGGACCGAGCGGCGGGGGAGCTGTTTTTT.

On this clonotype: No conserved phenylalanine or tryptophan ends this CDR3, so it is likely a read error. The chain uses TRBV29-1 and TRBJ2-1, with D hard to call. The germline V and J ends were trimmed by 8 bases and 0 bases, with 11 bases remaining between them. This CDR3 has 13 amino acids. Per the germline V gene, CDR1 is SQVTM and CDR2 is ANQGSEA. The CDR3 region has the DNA TGCAGCCAAGACCCGAGCTCCTACAATGAGCAGTTCTGC. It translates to CSQDPSSYNEQFC.

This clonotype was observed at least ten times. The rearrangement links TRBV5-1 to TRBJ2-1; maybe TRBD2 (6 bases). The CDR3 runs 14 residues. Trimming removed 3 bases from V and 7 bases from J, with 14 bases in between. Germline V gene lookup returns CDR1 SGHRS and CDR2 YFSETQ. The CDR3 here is CASSSGTPTNEQFF. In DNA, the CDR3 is TGCGCCAGCAGCTCCGGGACTCCAACTAATGAGCAGTTCTTC.

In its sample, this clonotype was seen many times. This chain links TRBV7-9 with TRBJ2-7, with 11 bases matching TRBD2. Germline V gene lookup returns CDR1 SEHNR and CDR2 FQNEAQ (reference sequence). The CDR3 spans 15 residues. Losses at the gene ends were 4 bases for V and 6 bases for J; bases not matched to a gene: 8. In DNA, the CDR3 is TGTGCCAGCAGCTCCTCACTAGCGGGAGCTTTCGAGCAGTACTTC. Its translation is CASSSSLAGAFEQYF. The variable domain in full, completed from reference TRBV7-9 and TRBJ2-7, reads DTGVSQNPRHKITKRGQNVTFRCDPISEHNRLYWYRQTLGQGPEFLTYFQNEAQLEKSRLLSDRFSAERPKGSFSTLEIQRTEQGDSAMYLCASSSSLAGAFEQYFGPGTRLTVT.

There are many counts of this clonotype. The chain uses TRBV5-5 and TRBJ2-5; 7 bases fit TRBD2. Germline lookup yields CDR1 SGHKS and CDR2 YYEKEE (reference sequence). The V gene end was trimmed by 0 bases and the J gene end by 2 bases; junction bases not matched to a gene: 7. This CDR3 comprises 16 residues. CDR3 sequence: CASSLAVAGGQETQYF. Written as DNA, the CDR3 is TGTGCCAGCAGCTTGGCGGTAGCGGGCGGTCAAGAGACCCAGTACTTC.

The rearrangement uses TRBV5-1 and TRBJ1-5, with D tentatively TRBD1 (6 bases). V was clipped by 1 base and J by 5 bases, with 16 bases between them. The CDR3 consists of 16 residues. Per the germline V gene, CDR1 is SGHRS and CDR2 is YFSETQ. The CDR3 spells CASSLSGGNRDQPQHF. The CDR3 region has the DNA TGCGCCAGCAGCTTGTCGGGGGGCAACAGGGATCAGCCCCAGCATTTT.

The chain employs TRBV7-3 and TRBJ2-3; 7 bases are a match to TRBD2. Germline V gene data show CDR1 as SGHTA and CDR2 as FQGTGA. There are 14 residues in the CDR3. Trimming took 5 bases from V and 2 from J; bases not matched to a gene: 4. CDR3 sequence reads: CASSRAGITDTQYF. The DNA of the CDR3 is TGTGCCAGCAGCCGAGCGGGGATCACAGATACGCAGTATTTT. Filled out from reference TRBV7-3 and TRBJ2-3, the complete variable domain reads GAGVSQTPSNKVTEKGKYVELRCDPISGHTALYWYRQSLGQGPEFLIYFQGTGAADDSGLPNDRFFAVRPEGSVSTLKIQRTERGDSAVYLCASSRAGITDTQYFGPGTRLTVL.

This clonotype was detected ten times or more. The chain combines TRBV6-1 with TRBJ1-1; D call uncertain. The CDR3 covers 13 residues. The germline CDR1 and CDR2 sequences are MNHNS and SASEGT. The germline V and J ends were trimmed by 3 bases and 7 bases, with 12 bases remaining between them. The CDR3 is CASSEAAGVEAFF. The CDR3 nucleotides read TGTGCCAGCAGTGAGGCCGCTGGGGTTGAAGCTTTCTTT.

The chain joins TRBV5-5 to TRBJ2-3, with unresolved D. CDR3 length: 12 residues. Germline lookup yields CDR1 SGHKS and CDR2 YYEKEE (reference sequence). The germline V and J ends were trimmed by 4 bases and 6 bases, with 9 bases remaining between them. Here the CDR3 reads CASSLIGDTQYF. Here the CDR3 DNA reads TGTGCCAGCAGCCTGATAGGGGATACGCAGTATTTT.

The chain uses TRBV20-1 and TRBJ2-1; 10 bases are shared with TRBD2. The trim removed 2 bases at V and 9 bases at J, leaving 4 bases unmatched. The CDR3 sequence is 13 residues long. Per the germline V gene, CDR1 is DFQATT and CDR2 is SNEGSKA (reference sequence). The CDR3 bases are TGCAGTGCTAGATCGCTAGCGGGAGCTGAGCAGTTCTTC. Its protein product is CSARSLAGAEQFF.

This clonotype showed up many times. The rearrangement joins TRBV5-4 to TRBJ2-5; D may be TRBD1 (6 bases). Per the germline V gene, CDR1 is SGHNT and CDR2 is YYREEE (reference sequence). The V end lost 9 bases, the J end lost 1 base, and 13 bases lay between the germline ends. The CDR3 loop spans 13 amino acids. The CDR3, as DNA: TGTGCCACCCACGTCAGGGGCCAAGAGACCCAGTACTTC. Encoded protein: CATHVRGQETQYF.

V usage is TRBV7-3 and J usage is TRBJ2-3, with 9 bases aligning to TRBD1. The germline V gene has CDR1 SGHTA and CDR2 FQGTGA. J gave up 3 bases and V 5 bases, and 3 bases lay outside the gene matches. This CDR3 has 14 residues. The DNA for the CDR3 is TGTGCCAGCAGCCCGGGACAGGGAACAGATACGCAGTATTTT. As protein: CASSPGQGTDTQYF.

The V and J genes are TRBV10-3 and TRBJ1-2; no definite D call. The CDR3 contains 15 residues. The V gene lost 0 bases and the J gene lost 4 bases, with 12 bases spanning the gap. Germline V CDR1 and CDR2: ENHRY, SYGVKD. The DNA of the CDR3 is TGTGCCATCAGTGAGTCGGCAGGTCCGTTCTATGGCTACACCTTC. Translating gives CAISESAGPFYGYTF.

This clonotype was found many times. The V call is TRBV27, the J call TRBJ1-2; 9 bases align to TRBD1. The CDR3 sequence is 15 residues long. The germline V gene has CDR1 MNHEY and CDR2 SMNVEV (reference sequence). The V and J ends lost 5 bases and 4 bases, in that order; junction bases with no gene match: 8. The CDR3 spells CASSLRTGAVYGYTF. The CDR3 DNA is TGTGCCAGCAGTCTTAGGACAGGGGCGGTCTATGGCTACACCTTC.

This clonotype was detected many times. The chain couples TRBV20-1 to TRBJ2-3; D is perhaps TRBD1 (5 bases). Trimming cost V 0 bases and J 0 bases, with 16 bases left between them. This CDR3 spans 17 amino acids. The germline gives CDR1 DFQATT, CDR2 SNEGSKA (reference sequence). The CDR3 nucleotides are TGCAGTGCTAGAGATGTACTCGGACAATCTAGCACAGATACGCAGTATTTT. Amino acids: CSARDVLGQSSTDTQYF.

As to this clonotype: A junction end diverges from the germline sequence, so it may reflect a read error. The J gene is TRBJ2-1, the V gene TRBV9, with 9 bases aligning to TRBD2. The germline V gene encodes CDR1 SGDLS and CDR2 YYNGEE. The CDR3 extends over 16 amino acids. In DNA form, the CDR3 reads TGCGCCAGCAGCCCTGGACTAGCGTCTAGCACAGATACGCAGTTCTTC. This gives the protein CASSPGLASSTDTQFF.

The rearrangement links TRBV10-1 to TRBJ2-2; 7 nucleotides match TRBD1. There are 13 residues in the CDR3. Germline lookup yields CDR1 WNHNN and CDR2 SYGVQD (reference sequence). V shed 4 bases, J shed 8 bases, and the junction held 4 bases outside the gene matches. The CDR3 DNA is TGCGCCAGCAGTGGACGGGACAGAGGGGAGCTGTTTTTT. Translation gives CASSGRDRGELFF.

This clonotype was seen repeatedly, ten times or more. This chain's CDR3 is CASSREDRTSWYF. CDR3 sequence (DNA): TGTGCCAGCAGCCGAGAGGACAGGACCTCCTGGTATTTT. The chain is built from TRBV3-1 and TRBJ2-3; TRBD1 aligns across 7 bases. The CDR3 is made up of 13 amino acids. J was trimmed by 14 bases and V by 4 bases; bases with no gene match: 12. Germline V gene data show CDR1 as LGHDT and CDR2 as YNNKEL (reference sequence).

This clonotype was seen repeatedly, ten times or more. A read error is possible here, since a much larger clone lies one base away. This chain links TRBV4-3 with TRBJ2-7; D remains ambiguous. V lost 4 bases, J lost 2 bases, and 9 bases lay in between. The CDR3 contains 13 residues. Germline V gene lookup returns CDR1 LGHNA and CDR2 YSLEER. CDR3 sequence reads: CASSLDQAYEQYF. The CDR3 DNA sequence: TGCGCCAGCAGCCTGGACCAGGCCTACGAGCAGTACTTC.

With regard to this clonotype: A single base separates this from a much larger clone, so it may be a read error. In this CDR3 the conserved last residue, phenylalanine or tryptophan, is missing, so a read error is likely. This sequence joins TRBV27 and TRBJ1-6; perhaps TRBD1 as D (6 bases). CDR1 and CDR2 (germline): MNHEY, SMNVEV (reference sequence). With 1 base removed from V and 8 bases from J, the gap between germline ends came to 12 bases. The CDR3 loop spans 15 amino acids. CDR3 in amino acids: CASSLYIGGHSPLHY. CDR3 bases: TGTGCCAGCAGTTTATATATAGGGGGGCATTCACCCCTCCACTAT.

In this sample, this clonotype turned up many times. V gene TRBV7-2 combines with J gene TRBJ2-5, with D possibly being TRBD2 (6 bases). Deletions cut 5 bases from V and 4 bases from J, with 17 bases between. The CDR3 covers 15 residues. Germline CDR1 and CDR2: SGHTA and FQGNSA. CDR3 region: CASSPYPGTVETQYF. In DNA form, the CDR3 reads TGTGCCAGCAGCCCTTACCCAGGGACTGTAGAGACCCAGTACTTC. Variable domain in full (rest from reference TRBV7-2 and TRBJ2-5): GAGVSQSPSNKVTEKGKDVELRCDPISGHTALYWYRQSLGQGLEFLIYFQGNSAPDKSGLPSDRFSAERTGGSVSTLTIQRTQQEDSAVYLCASSPYPGTVETQYFGPGTRLLVL.

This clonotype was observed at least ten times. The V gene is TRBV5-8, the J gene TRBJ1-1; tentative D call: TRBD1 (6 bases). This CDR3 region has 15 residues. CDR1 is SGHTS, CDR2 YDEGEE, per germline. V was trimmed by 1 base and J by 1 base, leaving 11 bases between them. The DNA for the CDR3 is TGTGCCAGCAGCTTGCCCGGACAGACGAACACTGAAGCTTTCTTT. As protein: CASSLPGQTNTEAFF.

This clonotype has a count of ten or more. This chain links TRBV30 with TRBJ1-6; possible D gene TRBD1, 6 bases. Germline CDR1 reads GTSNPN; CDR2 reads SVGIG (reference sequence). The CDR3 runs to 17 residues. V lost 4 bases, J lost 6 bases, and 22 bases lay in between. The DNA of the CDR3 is TGTGCCTGGACCAAGGACCTGACGGGACATGCTAATTCACCCCTCCACTTT. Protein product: CAWTKDLTGHANSPLHF.

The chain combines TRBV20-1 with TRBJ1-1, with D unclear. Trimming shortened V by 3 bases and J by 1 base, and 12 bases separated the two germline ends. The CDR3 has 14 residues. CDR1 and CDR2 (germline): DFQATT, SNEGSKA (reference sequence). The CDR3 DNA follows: TGCAGTGCTAGTTCACCGGAATCGAACACTGAAGCTTTCTTT. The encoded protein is CSASSPESNTEAFF.

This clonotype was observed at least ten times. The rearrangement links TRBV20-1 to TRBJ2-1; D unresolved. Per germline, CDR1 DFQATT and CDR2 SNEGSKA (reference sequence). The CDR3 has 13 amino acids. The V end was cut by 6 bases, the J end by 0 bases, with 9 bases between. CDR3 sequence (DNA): TGCAGTGCCGAGACGAGCTCCTACAATGAGCAGTTCTTC. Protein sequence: CSAETSSYNEQFF.

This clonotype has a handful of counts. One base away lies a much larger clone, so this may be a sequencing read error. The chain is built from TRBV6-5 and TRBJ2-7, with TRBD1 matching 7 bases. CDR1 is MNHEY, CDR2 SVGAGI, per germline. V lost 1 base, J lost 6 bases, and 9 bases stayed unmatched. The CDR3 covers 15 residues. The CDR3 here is CASSYFRGKVVEQYF. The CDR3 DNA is TGTGCCAGCAGTTACTTCAGGGGGAAGGTGGTCGAGCAGTACTTC.